The 29 T cell receptor beta chains listed next were all sequenced from one sample in a study of blood T cell repertoires in COVID-19. Using immunoSEQ multiplex PCR, the repertoire was profiled, and TCRdb retains in-frame clones only, with some absent. There are approximately 500,000 clones in the sample; over 75% occur only once, and over 1.5% lies in the top ten. The sample consisted of PBMCs or T cells enriched from blood (not recorded which). The receptor set was obtained from a woman between 40 and 55 years old who had recovered from COVID-19.

This clone appeared once. The chain joins TRBV10-3 to TRBJ2-1; 9 bases line up with TRBD2. Germline assignment: CDR1 ENHRY and CDR2 SYGVKD. This CDR3 has 14 amino acids. The junction had 2 bases not matched to a gene; V was cut back by 8 bases and J by 0 bases. The DNA of the CDR3 is TGTGCCATCCGTAGCGGGAGCTCCTACAATGAGCAGTTCTTC. Protein: CAIRSGSSYNEQFF.

This chain links TRBV7-9 with TRBJ1-2, with 11 positions matching TRBD1. This CDR3 is 18 amino acids long. The junction had 9 bases not matched to a gene; V was cut back by 1 base and J by 2 bases. CDR1 and CDR2 from the germline V gene are SEHNR and FQNEAQ (reference sequence). CDR3 amino acids: CASSLVYRTGGLNYGYTF. CDR3 nucleotides: TGTGCCAGCAGCTTAGTATATAGGACAGGGGGCTTGAACTATGGCTACACCTTC.

The chain uses TRBV20-1 and TRBJ2-6; no definite D call. CDR1 is DFQATT, CDR2 SNEGSKA, per germline (reference sequence). V shed 3 bases and J shed 0 bases, with 9 bases lying between them. The CDR3 sequence is 15 residues long. CDR3 protein: CSASDRNSGANVLTF. The CDR3 DNA reads as TGCAGTGCTAGTGACCGTAACTCTGGGGCCAACGTCCTGACTTTC.

This chain joins TRBV11-3 and TRBJ1-1; D remains unclear. Trimming left V 5 bases short and J 8 bases short, with 9 bases between. Germline V gene lookup returns CDR1 SGHNT and CDR2 YENEEA. The CDR3 has 11 residues. In DNA form, the CDR3 reads TGTGCCAGCAGCCCCATCAGAGAAGCTTTCTTT. Translating it yields CASSPIREAFF.

This rearrangement joins TRBV4-2 to TRBJ1-1; unclear D gene. V was cut by 0 bases and J by 2 bases, with 10 bases left in between. This CDR3 contains 15 residues. From germline, CDR1 is LGHNA and CDR2 YNFKEQ. The CDR3, as DNA: TGTGCCAGCAGCCAAGAAGAGGCAGCAAACACTGAAGCTTTCTTT. This sequence encodes CASSQEEAANTEAFF.

The chain employs TRBV4-2 and TRBJ1-1; D is perhaps TRBD1 (5 bases). Between the trimmed V and J ends, which lost 4 bases and 7 bases, there was a span of 13 bases. This CDR3 has 13 amino acids. CDR1 is LGHNA and CDR2 is YNFKEQ in the germline V gene. CDR3 sequence: CASSPGAGHEAFF. CDR3 nucleotide sequence: TGTGCCAGCAGCCCCGGGGCGGGGCATGAAGCTTTCTTT.

The chain couples TRBV10-3 to TRBJ1-5, with D possibly being TRBD1 (5 bases). Germline CDR1 is ENHRY and CDR2 is SYGVKD. Trimming removed 6 bases from V and 0 bases from J, with 9 bases in between. The CDR3 runs to 14 residues. The CDR3 coding sequence is TGTGCCATCAGGGACAACCTTAGCAATCAGCCCCAGCATTTT. Protein product: CAIRDNLSNQPQHF.

The chain uses TRBV28 and TRBJ1-3; D perhaps matches TRBD1 (5 bases). The V end was cut by 4 bases, the J end by 4 bases, with 17 bases between. CDR3 size: 16 residues. CDR1 and CDR2 (germline): MDHEN, SYDVKM. The CDR3 region is CASSSPAQGLGNTIYF. In nucleotides, the CDR3 is TGTGCCAGCAGTTCACCGGCTCAGGGTCTAGGAAACACCATATATTTT.

This clone was detected only once. The chain combines TRBV27 with TRBJ2-3; 11 nucleotides line up with TRBD2. Germline CDR1 is MNHEY and CDR2 is SMNVEV (reference sequence). The CDR3 spans 19 residues. V was clipped by 5 bases and J by 6 bases; unmatched bases: 19. CDR3 protein: CASSLPGLADQPGMDTQYF. The CDR3 DNA sequence: TGTGCCAGCAGTCTCCCGGGACTAGCGGACCAACCAGGCATGGATACGCAGTATTTT.

CDR3 sequence: CASSKPPGGSGRTLYYNEQFF. For the CDR3, the DNA is TGTGCCAGCAGCAAACCGCCGGGGGGTAGCGGGAGGACCCTCTACTACAATGAGCAGTTCTTC. The V call is TRBV21-1, the J call TRBJ2-1; the table gives TRBD2 as D, unverified against the DNA. TRBV21-1 represents a pseudogene. This CDR3 spans 21 amino acids.

This clone was recorded once. The rearrangement joins TRBV2 to TRBJ1-5, with 7 bases aligning to TRBD1. CDR1 is SNHLY, CDR2 FYNNEI, per germline. Germline trimming cut 3 bases from V and 7 bases from J; bases unmatched to any gene: 6. The CDR3 runs 14 residues. The CDR3 here is CASSDQGGRQPQHF. The CDR3 DNA is TGTGCCAGCAGTGACCAGGGGGGACGGCAGCCCCAGCATTTT.

The chain links TRBV18 to TRBJ1-5; D is possibly TRBD1 (6 bases). Germline CDR1 KGHSH, CDR2 LQKENI. This CDR3 contains 15 residues. V lost 0 bases and J lost 5, with 11 bases in between. Here the CDR3 reads CASSPPAGVDQPQHF. CDR3 nucleotide sequence: TGTGCCAGCTCACCACCGGCAGGGGTTGATCAGCCCCAGCATTTT.

J is TRBJ2-2 and V is TRBV5-1; D not resolved. Germline V gives CDR1 SGHRS, CDR2 YFSETQ. This CDR3 spans 15 amino acids. V was cut by 1 base and J by 5 bases, with 12 bases left in between. This CDR3 is CASSLRGYQTGELFF. In DNA form, the CDR3 reads TGCGCCAGCAGCTTGCGAGGTTACCAAACCGGGGAGCTGTTTTTT.

The chain is built from TRBV9 and TRBJ2-1; tentatively, D is TRBD2 (6 bases). The CDR3 contains 16 residues. CDR1 is SGDLS, CDR2 YYNGEE, per germline. Deletions cut 0 bases from V and 2 bases from J, with 12 bases between. The CDR3 DNA is TGTGCCAGCAGCGTAGTACTAGCTCCGACCTACAATGAGCAGTTCTTC. Protein sequence: CASSVVLAPTYNEQFF. Looking up the rest from reference TRBV9 and TRBJ2-1 gives the full variable domain: DSGVTQTPKHLITATGQRVTLRCSPRSGDLSVYWYQQSLDQGLQFLIQYYNGEERAKGNILERFSAQQFPDLHSELNLSSLELGDSALYFCASSVVLAPTYNEQFFGPGTRLTVL.

This clone was counted between two and nine times. V gene TRBV7-2 combines with J gene TRBJ1-1; D remains ambiguous. The CDR3 is made up of 13 amino acids. Germline V gives CDR1 SGHTA, CDR2 FQGNSA. V shed 6 bases and J shed 7 bases, with 15 bases lying between them. The CDR3, as DNA: TGTGCCAGCAGTGAAAACGTAATCGGTGAAGCTTTCTTT. It codes for CASSENVIGEAFF.

This chain joins TRBV30 and TRBJ1-1; 9 nucleotides align to TRBD1. This CDR3 region has 15 residues. J gave up 1 base and V 1 base, and 4 bases lay outside the gene matches. Germline CDR1 reads GTSNPN; CDR2 reads SVGIG (reference sequence). The CDR3 sequence is CAWSGRTGANTEAFF. The DNA for the CDR3 is TGTGCCTGGAGTGGACGGACAGGGGCGAACACTGAAGCTTTCTTT.

The chain joins TRBV7-2 to TRBJ2-3; tentative D call: TRBD1 (5 bases). The CDR3 is made up of 16 amino acids. Germline V CDR1 and CDR2: SGHTA, FQGNSA. V shed 3 bases and J shed 5 bases, with 18 bases lying between them. CDR3 in amino acids: CASSFLQAAVRDTQYF. The CDR3 DNA reads as TGTGCCAGCAGCTTTTTACAGGCCGCCGTTCGAGATACGCAGTATTTT. Complete variable domain (other parts from reference TRBV7-2 and TRBJ2-3): GAGVSQSPSNKVTEKGKDVELRCDPISGHTALYWYRQSLGQGLEFLIYFQGNSAPDKSGLPSDRFSAERTGGSVSTLTIQRTQQEDSAVYLCASSFLQAAVRDTQYFGPGTRLTVL.

The chain carries TRBV5-5 and TRBJ2-7, with D hard to call. The CDR3 loop spans 12 amino acids. V was shortened by 4 bases and J by 4 bases, with 9 bases between the two germline ends. Germline lookup yields CDR1 SGHKS and CDR2 YYEKEE (reference sequence). The CDR3 coding sequence is TGTGCCAGCAGCATTACAAATTACGAGCAGTACTTC. Protein: CASSITNYEQYF.

The chain recombines TRBV9 with TRBJ2-2; possibly TRBD1 for D (6 bases). V was shortened by 3 bases and J by 1 base, with 10 bases between the two germline ends. This CDR3 spans 15 amino acids. Germline V gene sequence: CDR1 SGDLS, CDR2 YYNGEE. The CDR3 sequence is CASSAGHRNTGELFF. The CDR3 DNA follows: TGTGCCAGCAGCGCGGGACATCGGAACACCGGGGAGCTGTTTTTT.

V gene TRBV19 combines with J gene TRBJ1-3; D remains unclear. The V and J ends lost 5 bases and 2 bases respectively, with 13 bases between them. Germline CDR1 LNHDA, CDR2 SQIVND (reference sequence). The CDR3 is made up of 15 amino acids. The CDR3 DNA is TGTGCCAGTAGTCCCCTGGCCCCCACTGGAAACACCATATATTTT. Translating gives CASSPLAPTGNTIYF.

The chain has TRBV5-4 and TRBJ2-5; 8 bases line up with TRBD2. J gave up 1 base and V 4 bases, and 3 bases lay outside the gene matches. The CDR3 spans 14 residues. The germline V gene encodes CDR1 SGHNT and CDR2 YYREEE (reference sequence). The CDR3 DNA reads as TGTGCCAGCAGCCTCGGGACTAGCCAAGAGACCCAGTACTTC. This gives the protein CASSLGTSQETQYF. Based on the CDR3 plus reference TRBV5-4 and TRBJ2-5, the full variable domain is ETGVTQSPTHLIKTRGQQVTLRCSSQSGHNTVSWYQQALGQGPQFIFQYYREEENGRGNFPPRFSGLQFPNYSSELNVNALELDDSALYLCASSLGTSQETQYFGPGTRLLVL.

The chain joins TRBV7-9 to TRBJ1-2; the match to TRBD1 covers 7 bases. This CDR3 comprises 13 residues. V shed 3 bases, J shed 5 bases, and the junction held 3 bases outside the gene matches. The germline CDR1 and CDR2 sequences are SEHNR and FQNEAQ (reference sequence). The CDR3 DNA sequence: TGTGCCAGCAGCTTTCCAGGGGGGTATGGCTACACCTTC. This encodes CASSFPGGYGYTF.

V usage is TRBV12-3 or TRBV12-4 and J usage is TRBJ1-5; no firm D call. The CDR3 is made up of 12 amino acids. The V end was cut by 10 bases, the J end by 4 bases, with 11 bases between. The CDR3 DNA follows: TGTGCCACCAGAGACGGGAATCAGCCCCAGCATTTT. The encoded protein is CATRDGNQPQHF.

The V call is TRBV10-3, the J call TRBJ1-2; 7 nucleotides line up with TRBD1. Germline values: CDR1 ENHRY, CDR2 SYGVKD. The CDR3 covers 14 residues. Losses at the gene ends were 2 bases for V and 2 bases for J; bases not matched to a gene: 2. DNA for the CDR3: TGTGCCATCAGTGAGGTGACAGGGAACTATGGCTACACCTTC. The encoded protein is CAISEVTGNYGYTF.

The chain links TRBV3-1 (or the pseudogene TRBV3-2) to TRBJ2-3; no reliable D call. The V gene lost 1 base and the J gene lost 4 bases, with 9 bases spanning the gap. Germline V gene lookup returns CDR1 LGHDT and CDR2 YNNKEL (reference sequence). CDR3 length equals 14 residues. The CDR3 DNA sequence: TGTGCCAGCAGCCAAGTTTTATCCCCAGATACGCAGTATTTT. Its protein product is CASSQVLSPDTQYF.

As to this clone: Compared with germline, one end of the junction differs, possibly owing to a read error. The V gene is TRBV7-2, the J gene TRBJ1-1, with D tentatively TRBD1 (6 bases). The germline V gene has CDR1 SGHTA and CDR2 FQGNSA. The CDR3 runs 13 residues. The CDR3 here is CASSLERQADFCF. Written as DNA, the CDR3 is TGTGCCAGCAGCTTAGAACGACAGGCCGATTTCTGCTTT. The complete variable domain, with remaining parts taken from reference TRBV7-2 and TRBJ1-1, reads GAGVSQSPSNKVTEKGKDVELRCDPISGHTALYWYRQSLGQGLEFLIYFQGNSAPDKSGLPSDRFSAERTGGSVSTLTIQRTQQEDSAVYLCASSLERQADFCFGQGTRLTVV.

The rearrangement joins TRBV27 to TRBJ2-7; 10 positions agree with TRBD2. This CDR3 contains 15 residues. CDR1 is MNHEY, CDR2 SMNVEV, per germline (reference sequence). Trimming removed 5 bases from V and 4 bases from J; junction bases left unmatched: 8. The CDR3 nucleotides read TGTGCCAGCAGTCTCCGGACTAGCGGACAATACGAGCAGTACTTC. Translating gives CASSLRTSGQYEQYF.

This chain joins TRBV6-2 or TRBV6-3 and TRBJ1-1, with D maybe TRBD1 (5 bases). The CDR3 is made up of 17 amino acids. Trimming left V 6 bases short and J 0 bases short, with 20 bases between. CDR1 is MNHEY and CDR2 is SVGEGT in the germline V gene. CDR3 sequence reads: CASSLGQFRALNTEAFF. The CDR3 region has the DNA TGTGCCAGCAGCTTAGGACAATTCAGGGCGTTGAACACTGAAGCTTTCTTT.

As regards this clone: Other DNA sequences in this sample translate to the same CDR3. V usage is TRBV27 and J usage is TRBJ1-5, with 10 bases lining up with TRBD1. This CDR3 spans 14 amino acids. Germline V gene data show CDR1 as MNHEY and CDR2 as SMNVEV (reference sequence). J lost 4 bases, V lost 5 bases, and 2 bases had no gene match. Here the CDR3 reads CASSRDRGNQPQHF. CDR3 coding DNA: TGTGCCAGCAGTAGGGACAGGGGAAATCAGCCCCAGCATTTT.